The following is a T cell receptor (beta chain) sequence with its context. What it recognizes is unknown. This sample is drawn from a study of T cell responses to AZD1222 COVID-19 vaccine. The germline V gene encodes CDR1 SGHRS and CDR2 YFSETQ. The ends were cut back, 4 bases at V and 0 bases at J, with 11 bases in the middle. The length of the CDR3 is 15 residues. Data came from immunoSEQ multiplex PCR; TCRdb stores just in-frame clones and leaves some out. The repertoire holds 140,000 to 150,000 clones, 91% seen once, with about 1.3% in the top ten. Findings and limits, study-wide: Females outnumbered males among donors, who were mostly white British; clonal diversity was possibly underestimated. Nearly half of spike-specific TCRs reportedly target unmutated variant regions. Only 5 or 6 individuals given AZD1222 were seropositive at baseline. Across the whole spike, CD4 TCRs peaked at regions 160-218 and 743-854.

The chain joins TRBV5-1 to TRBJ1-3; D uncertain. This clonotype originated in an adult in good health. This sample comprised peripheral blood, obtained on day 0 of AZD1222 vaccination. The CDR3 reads CASSQVGSSGNTIYF. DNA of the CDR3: TGCGCCAGCAGCCAGGTTGGGTCCTCTGGAAACACCATATATTTT.